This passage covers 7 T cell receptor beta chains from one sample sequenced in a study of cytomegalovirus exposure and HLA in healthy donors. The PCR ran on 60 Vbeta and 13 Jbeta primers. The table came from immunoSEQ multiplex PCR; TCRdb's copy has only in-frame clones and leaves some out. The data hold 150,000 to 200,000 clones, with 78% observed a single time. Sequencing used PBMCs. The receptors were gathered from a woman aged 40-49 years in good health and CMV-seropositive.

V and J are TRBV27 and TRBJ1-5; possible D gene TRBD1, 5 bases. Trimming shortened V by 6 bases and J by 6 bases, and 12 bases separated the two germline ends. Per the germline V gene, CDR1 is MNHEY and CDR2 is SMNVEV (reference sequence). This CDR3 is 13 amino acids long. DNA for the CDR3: TGTGCCAGCAGATCCGGGGGAAGTCAGCCCCAGCATTTT. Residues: CASRSGGSQPQHF.

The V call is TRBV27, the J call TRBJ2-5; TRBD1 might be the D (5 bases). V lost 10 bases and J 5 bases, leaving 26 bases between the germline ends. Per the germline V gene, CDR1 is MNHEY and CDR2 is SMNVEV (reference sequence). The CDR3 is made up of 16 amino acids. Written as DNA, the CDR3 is TGTGCCACCGCTCAAACCCTCGGAGAAGCAGGGGAGACCCAGTACTTC. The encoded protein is CATAQTLGEAGETQYF.

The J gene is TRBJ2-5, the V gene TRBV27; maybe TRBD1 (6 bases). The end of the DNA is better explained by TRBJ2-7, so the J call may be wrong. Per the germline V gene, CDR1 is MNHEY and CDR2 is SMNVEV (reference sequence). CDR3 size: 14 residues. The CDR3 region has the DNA TGTGCCAGCAGTTTAGAGGGGGAAAAGTACGAGCAGTACTTC. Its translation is CASSLEGEKYEQYF.

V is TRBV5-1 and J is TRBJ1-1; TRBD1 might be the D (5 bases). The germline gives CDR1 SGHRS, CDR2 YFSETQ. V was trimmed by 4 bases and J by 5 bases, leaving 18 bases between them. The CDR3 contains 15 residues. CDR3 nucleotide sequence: TGCGCCAGCAGCGCAGTAGACAGTCATCGGACTGAAGCTTTCTTT. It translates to CASSAVDSHRTEAFF.

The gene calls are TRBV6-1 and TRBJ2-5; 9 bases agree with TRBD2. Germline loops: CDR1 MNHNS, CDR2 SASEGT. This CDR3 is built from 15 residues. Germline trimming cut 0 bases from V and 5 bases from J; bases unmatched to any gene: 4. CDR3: CASSEALAGRETQYF. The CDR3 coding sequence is TGTGCCAGCAGTGAAGCGCTAGCGGGGCGGGAGACCCAGTACTTC.

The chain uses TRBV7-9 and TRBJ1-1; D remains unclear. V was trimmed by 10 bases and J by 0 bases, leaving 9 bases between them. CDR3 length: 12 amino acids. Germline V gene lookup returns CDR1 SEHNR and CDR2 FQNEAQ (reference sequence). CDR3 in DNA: TGTGCCACAGCGGATATGAACACTGAAGCTTTCTTT. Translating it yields CATADMNTEAFF.

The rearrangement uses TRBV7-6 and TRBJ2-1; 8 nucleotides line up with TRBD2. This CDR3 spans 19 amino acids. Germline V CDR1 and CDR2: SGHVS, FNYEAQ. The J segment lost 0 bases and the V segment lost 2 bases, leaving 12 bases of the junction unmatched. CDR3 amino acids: CASSLSPSGGLSSYNEQFF. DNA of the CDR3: TGTGCCAGCAGCTTAAGCCCCAGCGGGGGCTTGAGCTCCTACAATGAGCAGTTCTTC.